This T cell receptor beta chain comes out of a study of OX40 agonist ivuxolimab in advanced cancers. In the study overall: Dosing consisted of intravenous ivuxolimab at 0.01 to 10 mg/kg every 2 weeks. Points from the study as a whole: Relative to CD4+, CD8+ T cells held more expanded clones on average. There were also nonresponders showing low normalized T-cell clonal expansion. Within 6 weeks, CD4+ and CD8+ blood T cells expanded clonally at 0.1 to 3.0 mg/kg.

Worth noting for this clone: The antigen remains undetermined.

The data were produced by immunoSEQ multiplex PCR, yet TCRdb's version contains in-frame clones alone and is incomplete. The table shows fewer than 85,000 clones, with under 95% occurring only once. The TCR originated in an adult with an advanced solid tumor such as melanoma, head and neck, liver or kidney cancer. This sample comprised CD4+ or CD8+ T cells sorted from blood, obtained in a trial of the OX40 agonist ivuxolimab.

CDR3 loop: CASSLVGGDSYEQYF. The CDR3 DNA reads as TGTGCCAGCAGCTTAGTGGGGGGCGATTCCTACGAGCAGTACTTC. V usage is TRBV7-2 and J usage is TRBJ2-7, with D possibly being TRBD1 or TRBD2 (6 bases each). CDR1 and CDR2 (germline): SGHTA, FQGNSA. V was shortened by 1 base and J by 1 base, with 11 bases between the two germline ends. This CDR3 is built from 15 residues.